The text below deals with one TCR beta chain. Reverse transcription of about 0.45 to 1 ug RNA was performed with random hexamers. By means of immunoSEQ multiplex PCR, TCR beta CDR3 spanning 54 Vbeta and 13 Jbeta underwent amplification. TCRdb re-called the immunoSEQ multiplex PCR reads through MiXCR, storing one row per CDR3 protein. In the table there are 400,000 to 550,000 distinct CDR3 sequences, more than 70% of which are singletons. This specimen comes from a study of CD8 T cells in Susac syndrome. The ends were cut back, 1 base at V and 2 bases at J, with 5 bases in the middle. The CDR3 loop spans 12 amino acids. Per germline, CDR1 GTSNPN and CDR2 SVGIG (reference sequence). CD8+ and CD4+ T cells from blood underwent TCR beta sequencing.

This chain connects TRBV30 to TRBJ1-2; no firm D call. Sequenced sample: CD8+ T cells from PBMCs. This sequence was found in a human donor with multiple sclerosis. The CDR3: CAWSEYNYGYTF. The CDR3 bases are TGTGCCTGGAGTGAGTACAACTATGGCTACACCTTC.